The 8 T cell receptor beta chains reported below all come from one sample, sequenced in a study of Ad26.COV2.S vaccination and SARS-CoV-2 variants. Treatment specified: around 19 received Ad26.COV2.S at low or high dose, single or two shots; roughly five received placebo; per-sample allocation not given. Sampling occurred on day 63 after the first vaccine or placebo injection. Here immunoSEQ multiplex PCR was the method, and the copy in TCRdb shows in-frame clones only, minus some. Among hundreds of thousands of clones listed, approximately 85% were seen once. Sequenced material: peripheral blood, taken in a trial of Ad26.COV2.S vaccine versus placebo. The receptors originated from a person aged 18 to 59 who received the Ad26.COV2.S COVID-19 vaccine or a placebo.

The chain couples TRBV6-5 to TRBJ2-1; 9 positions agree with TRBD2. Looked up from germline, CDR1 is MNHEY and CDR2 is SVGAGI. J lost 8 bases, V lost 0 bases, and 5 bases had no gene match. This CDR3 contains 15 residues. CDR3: CASSYSGTSRYEQFF. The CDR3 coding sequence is TGTGCCAGCAGTTACTCCGGGACTAGCCGGTATGAGCAGTTCTTC.

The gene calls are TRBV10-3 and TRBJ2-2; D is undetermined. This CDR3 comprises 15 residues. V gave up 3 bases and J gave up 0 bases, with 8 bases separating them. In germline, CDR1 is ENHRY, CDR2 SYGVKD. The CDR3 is CAISERSANTGELFF. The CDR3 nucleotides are TGTGCCATCAGTGAACGGTCTGCGAACACCGGGGAGCTGTTTTTT.

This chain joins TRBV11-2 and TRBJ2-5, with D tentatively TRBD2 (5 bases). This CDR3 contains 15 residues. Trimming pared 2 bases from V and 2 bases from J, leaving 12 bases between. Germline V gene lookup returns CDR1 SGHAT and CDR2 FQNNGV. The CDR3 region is CASSLSGLRQETQYF. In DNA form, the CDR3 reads TGTGCCAGCAGCTTATCGGGGTTGCGTCAAGAGACCCAGTACTTC. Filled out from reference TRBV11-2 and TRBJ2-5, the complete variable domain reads EAGVAQSPRYKIIEKRQSVAFWCNPISGHATLYWYQQILGQGPKLLIQFQNNGVVDDSQLPKDRFSAERLKGVDSTLKIQPAKLEDSAVYLCASSLSGLRQETQYFGPGTRLLVL.

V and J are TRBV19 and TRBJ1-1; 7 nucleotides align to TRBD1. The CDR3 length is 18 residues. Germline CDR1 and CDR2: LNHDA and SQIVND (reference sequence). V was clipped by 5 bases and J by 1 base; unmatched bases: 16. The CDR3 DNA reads TGTGCCAGTAGTTCGAGGGGCAGGGGGACTAGGGGGAACACTGAAGCTTTCTTT. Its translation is CASSSRGRGTRGNTEAFF.

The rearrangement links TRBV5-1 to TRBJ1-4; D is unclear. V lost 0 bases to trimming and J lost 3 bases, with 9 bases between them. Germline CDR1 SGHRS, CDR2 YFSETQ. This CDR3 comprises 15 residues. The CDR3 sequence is CASSLEGRSNEKLFF. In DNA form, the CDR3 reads TGCGCCAGCAGCTTGGAAGGACGGTCTAATGAAAAACTGTTTTTT.

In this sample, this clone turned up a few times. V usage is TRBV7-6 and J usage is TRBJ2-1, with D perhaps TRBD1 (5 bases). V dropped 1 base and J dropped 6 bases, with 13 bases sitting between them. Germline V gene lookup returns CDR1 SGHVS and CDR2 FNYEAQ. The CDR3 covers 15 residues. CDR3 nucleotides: TGTGCCAGCAGCTTAGTAGTAGGGGTCCCCAATGAGCAGTTCTTC. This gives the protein CASSLVVGVPNEQFF.

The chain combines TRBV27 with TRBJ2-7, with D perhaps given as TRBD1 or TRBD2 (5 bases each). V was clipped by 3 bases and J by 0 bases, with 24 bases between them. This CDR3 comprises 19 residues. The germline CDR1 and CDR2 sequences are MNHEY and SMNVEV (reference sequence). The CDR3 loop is CASSFRPGPTSWSSYEQYF. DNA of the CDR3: TGTGCCAGCAGTTTTCGGCCGGGACCCACCTCCTGGAGCTCCTACGAGCAGTACTTC.

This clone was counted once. Written as DNA, the CDR3 is TGTGCCAGCAGCCAAGGTCAGGGGTACTCCTACGAGCAGTACTTC. Protein sequence: CASSQGQGYSYEQYF. The J gene is TRBJ2-7, the V gene TRBV3-1 (or the pseudogene TRBV3-2), with D tentatively TRBD1 (6 bases). V was pared by 1 base and J by 0 bases, with 10 bases between. The length of the CDR3 is 15 residues. Germline values: CDR1 LGHDT, CDR2 YNNKEL (reference sequence).